The clone carrying this TCR beta chain was observed at least ten times. Its antigen is not known. This CDR3 region has 14 residues. The V gene's germline CDR1 is SEHNR and CDR2 FQNEAQ (reference sequence). The V segment lost 5 bases and the J segment 4 bases; nucleotides outside the gene matches: 6. The CDR3 regions of TCR beta were amplified from RNA transcripts. HTBI primers were used for first-round RT-PCR of the TCR CDR3. From the multiplex PCR reads, TCRdb called clonotypes with MiXCR, one entry per CDR3 protein. The profile covers some 550,000 distinct CDR3 sequences, with more than 20% appearing a single time and about 30% taken by the ten largest. The entry originates in a study of T cells in Graves' hyperthyroidism and ophthalmopathy. Whole-study results and caveats: A model of 13 V-J features distinguished ophthalmopathy from stable hyperthyroidism. Blood also held most thyroid clonotypes expanded beyond 0.001.

Participants, patients aged 18 to 65, had newly diagnosed hyperthyroidism with a duration under 2 months. On the basis of clinical symptoms, serum thyroxine and TRAb, thyroid ultrasound and orbital computed tomography, diagnoses were made. Sequencing was carried out using blood. The rearrangement links TRBV7-9 to TRBJ1-1; TRBD1 matches 8 bases. This receptor was taken from a man aged 18 to 30 with Graves' hyperthyroidism. This chain's CDR3 is CASSQNQGATEAFF. CDR3 in DNA: TGTGCCAGCAGCCAAAATCAGGGGGCCACTGAAGCTTTCTTT.